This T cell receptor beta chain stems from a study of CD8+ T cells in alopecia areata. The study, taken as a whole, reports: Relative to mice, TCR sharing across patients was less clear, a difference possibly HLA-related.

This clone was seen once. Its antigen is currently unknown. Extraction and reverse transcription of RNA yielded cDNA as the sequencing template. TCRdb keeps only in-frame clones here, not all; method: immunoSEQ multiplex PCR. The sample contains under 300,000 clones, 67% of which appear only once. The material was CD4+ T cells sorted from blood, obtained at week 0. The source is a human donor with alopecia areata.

The DNA of the CDR3 is TGTGCCAGCAGCGCAGGGGACAGGGTTGATGGCTACACCTTC. Protein sequence: CASSAGDRVDGYTF. J is TRBJ1-2 and V is TRBV9; 9 bases are a match to TRBD1. This CDR3 contains 14 residues. The ends lost 3 bases at V and 6 bases at J; junction bases unmatched: 6. In germline, CDR1 is SGDLS, CDR2 YYNGEE.